This T cell receptor beta chain was retrieved from a study of early T cells in non-severe SARS-CoV-2 infection. As for the study in general: Sequencing of unsorted whole blood was done on bulk RNA, leaving chains unpaired. Study findings and constraints: The matching step, a VDJdb search, favored anti-spike CD8 responses and missed private and CD4 specificities.

The TCR library protocol was used to attach unique molecular identifiers. These identifiers were attached to individual cDNA molecules. TCRdb fed the 5' RACE reads into MiXCR, producing one record per CDR3 protein. The data contain tens of thousands of distinct CDR3 sequences, around 11% of them singletons. Germline V lookup: CDR1 SNHLY, CDR2 FYNNEI. Trimming took 5 bases from V and 1 from J, leaving 9 bases between them. The CDR3 is made up of 15 amino acids. This clonotype occurred a few times. As yet, its antigen is unknown. The TCR comes from an adult who was a healthcare worker with PCR-confirmed SARS-CoV-2 infection or an uninfected control (not recorded which). This material consisted of whole blood, taken at baseline. The chain recombines TRBV2 with TRBJ2-6; D might be TRBD1 (6 bases). The CDR3 here is CASSHTGSGANVLTF. CDR3 bases: TGTGCCAGCAGTCACACAGGGTCTGGGGCCAACGTCCTGACTTTC. The whole variable domain, remainder taken from reference TRBV2 and TRBJ2-6, is EPEVTQTPSHQVTQMGQEVILRCVPISNHLYFYWYRQILGQKVEFLVSFYNNEISEKSEIFDDQFSVERPDGSNFTLKIRSTKLEDSAMYFCASSHTGSGANVLTFGAGSRLTVL.